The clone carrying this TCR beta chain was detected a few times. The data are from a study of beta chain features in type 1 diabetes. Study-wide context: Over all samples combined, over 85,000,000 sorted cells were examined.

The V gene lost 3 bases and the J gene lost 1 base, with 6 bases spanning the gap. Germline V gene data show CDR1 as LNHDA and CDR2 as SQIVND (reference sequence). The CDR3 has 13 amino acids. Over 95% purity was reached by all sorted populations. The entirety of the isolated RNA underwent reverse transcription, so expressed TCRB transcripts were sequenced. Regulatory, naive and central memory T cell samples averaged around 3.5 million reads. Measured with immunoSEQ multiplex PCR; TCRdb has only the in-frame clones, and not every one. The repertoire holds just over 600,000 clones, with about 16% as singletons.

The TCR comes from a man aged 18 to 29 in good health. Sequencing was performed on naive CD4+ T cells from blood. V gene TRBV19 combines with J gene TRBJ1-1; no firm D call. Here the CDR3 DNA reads TGTGCCAGTAGTATGACGTGGAACACTGAAGCTTTCTTT. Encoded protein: CASSMTWNTEAFF.